These T cell receptor beta chains were read from a single sample in a study of technical replicates of blood from a handful of donors. Assay: immunoSEQ multiplex PCR; the TCRdb copy retains only in-frame clones and omits some. The data contain around 70,000 clones, roughly 93% of them seen just once; the ten biggest clones take up 0.25%. The sequencing sample was made of T cells isolated from PBMCs. The receptor source for this set is a human donor in good health. The CDR3 runs from the conserved cysteine through the conserved F or W. Each record gives: V gene, J gene, clone size, D gene, CDR3 DNA, CDR3 protein. The D gene is left open where the match is weak. Only some rows state a clone size, as once, few, many or a class for expanded clones.

TRBV10-1	TRBJ2-1	.	.	TGCGCCACTGCGGGAAGCTCCTACAATGAGCAGTTCTTC	CATAGSSYNEQFF
TRBV4-1	TRBJ1-2	.	TRBD1	TGCGCCAGCAGCCTAGTTCCAGAACAGGGGGCGAATGGCTACACCTTC	CASSLVPEQGANGYTF
TRBV6-4	TRBJ1-5	.	.	TGTGCCAGCAGTGAGGGCCTTTTCCAGCCCCAGCATTTT	CASSEGLFQPQHF
TRBV9	TRBJ2-5	.	.	TGTGCCAGCAGCGTAAGTGACTTCCAAGAGACCCAGTACTTC	CASSVSDFQETQYF
TRBV11-3	TRBJ2-2	.	.	TGTGCCAGCAGCTCGTTCACCGGGGAGCTGTTTTTT	CASSSFTGELFF
TRBV29-1	TRBJ1-4	.	.	TGCAGCGTTCAGGCAGGGGATAATGAAAAACTGTTTTTT	CSVQAGDNEKLFF
TRBV28	TRBJ1-1	.	.	TGTGCCAGCAGTTTTACTACAGGGAGTGAAGCTTTCTTT	CASSFTTGSEAFF
TRBV30	TRBJ2-4	.	TRBD2	TGTGCCTGGAGCGCTAGACTAGCGGGGAATTGGGCCAAAAACATTCAGTACTTC	CAWSARLAGNWAKNIQYF
TRBV19	TRBJ2-7	once	TRBD1	TGTGCCAGTAGCGGACAGGGACCCTCCTACGAGCAGTACTTC	CASSGQGPSYEQYF
TRBV18	TRBJ2-5	.	.	TGTGCCAGCTCACTTACGCAGGGTTCCCAAGAGACCCAGTACTTC	CASSLTQGSQETQYF
TRBV10-1	TRBJ2-2	.	TRBD1	TGCGCCAGCAGTGGGAGACAGGGCTTCTCCGGGGAGCTGTTTTTT	CASSGRQGFSGELFF
TRBV11-1	TRBJ2-1	.	.	TGTGCCAGCAGCTCCACCGCCACCCCCCGGGATGAGCAGTTCTTC	CASSSTATPRDEQFF
TRBV28	TRBJ1-2	.	.	TGTGCCAGCAGTGACTTAACCCCTTTTGGCTACACCTTC	CASSDLTPFGYTF
TRBV6-1	TRBJ1-2	.	.	TGTGCCAGCAGTGATATTCCTAGGACAGCGTATGGCTACACCTTC	CASSDIPRTAYGYTF
TRBV10-3	TRBJ1-1	.	TRBD1	TGTGCCATCAGAATGACAGGGGATAATGAAGCTTTCTTT	CAIRMTGDNEAFF
TRBV7-2	TRBJ1-2	.	.	TGTGCCAGCGGCCCAGGGGTTCAGAGGGATACTGGCTACACCTTC	CASGPGVQRDTGYTF
TRBV6-5	TRBJ1-5	.	TRBD1	TGTGCCAGCAAATTAACAGGGGTTAGCAATCAGCCCCAGCATTTT	CASKLTGVSNQPQHF
TRBV7-9	TRBJ2-7	once	TRBD2	TGTGCCAGCAGCCCCAGCGGGAGTAGGAGCGAGCAGTACTTC	CASSPSGSRSEQYF
TRBV7-9	TRBJ2-3	.	TRBD2	TGTGCCAGCAGTCCAATCAGGAGCGGGGGGGCGACAGATACGCAGTATTTT	CASSPIRSGGATDTQYF
TRBV4-1	TRBJ2-7	.	TRBD1	TGCGCCAGCAGCCTGTCATCGGCCGACAGGGGGTACGAGCAGTACTTC	CASSLSSADRGYEQYF
TRBV5-1	TRBJ1-6	once	.	TGCGCCAGCAGCTTGGCCTCCCGACTGCGTTCACCCCTCCACTTT	CASSLASRLRSPLHF
TRBV5-1	TRBJ2-2	.	.	TGCGCCAGCAGTGACACGAGGGCCGCGAACACCGGGGAGCTGTTTTTT	CASSDTRAANTGELFF
TRBV6-6	TRBJ1-1	.	TRBD1	TGTGCCAGCAGTCCGCCGGGACAGCCTAACACTGAAGCTTTCTTT	CASSPPGQPNTEAFF
TRBV28	TRBJ2-1	.	TRBD1	TGTGCCAGCAGTCCGATGGGACAGGCCCCCTACAATGAGCAGTTCTTC	CASSPMGQAPYNEQFF
TRBV6-1	TRBJ2-1	few	.	TGTGCCAGCAGTGAAGCCTCAGGCTATGAGCAGTTCTTC	CASSEASGYEQFF
TRBV4-2	TRBJ2-1	.	TRBD2	TGTGCCAGCAGCCAAGACTTACTAGCGGGAGGGCCCAGGAATGAGCAGTTCTTC	CASSQDLLAGGPRNEQFF
TRBV6-6	TRBJ1-4	.	TRBD1	TGTGCCAGCAGTTACGTCGGGACAGCTAATGAAAAACTGTTTTTT	CASSYVGTANEKLFF
TRBV21-1	TRBJ1-4	.	.	TGTGCCAGCAGCAAAATTTTGCGAGCAACTAATGAAAAACTGTTTTTT	CASSKILRATNEKLFF
TRBV10-1	TRBJ1-1	.	.	TGCGCCAGCAGTGAGTCTGAGTTGTACACTGAAGCTTTCTTT	CASSESELYTEAFF
TRBV15	TRBJ1-1	few	.	TGTGCCACCAGCATGACCGGGACTGAAGCTTTCTTT	CATSMTGTEAFF
TRBV7-2	TRBJ2-1	.	.	TGTGCCAGCAGCTTAGGGGCGAGGGTTCTCTACAATGAGCAGTTCTTC	CASSLGARVLYNEQFF
TRBV29-1	TRBJ2-2	.	.	TGCAGCGTTGATTCTAGCGCCGGGGAGCTGTTTTTT	CSVDSSAGELFF
TRBV5-4	TRBJ2-7	.	.	TGTGCCAGCAGCTTCGGGGTGGGAAGGTACGAGCAGTACTTC	CASSFGVGRYEQYF
TRBV9	TRBJ2-2	.	.	TGTGCCAGCAGCGTTCGAAGCGTCCCGGGAGTCACCGGGGAGCTGTTTTTT	CASSVRSVPGVTGELFF
TRBV10-3	TRBJ2-2	.	.	TGTGCCATCAGTGAGAAAACAGGGCCCCACACCGGGGAGCTGTTTTTT	CAISEKTGPHTGELFF
TRBV5-5	TRBJ1-2	.	.	TGTGCCAGCAGGACACAGGGTAACTATGGCTACACCTTC	CASRTQGNYGYTF
TRBV28	TRBJ1-1	few	TRBD1	TGTGCCAGCAGGCGAATGGACAGGGGCAGCACTGAAGCTTTCTTT	CASRRMDRGSTEAFF